A single sample gave rise to the 27 T cell receptor beta chains below, sequenced in a study of monozygotic twins with inflammatory bowel disease (dated by TCRdb to the late 2010s). Library preparation was by 5' RACE. Instrument used: Illumina HiSeq 2500. The reads were reprocessed in TCRdb, with one entry per CDR3 protein sequence and no accompanying DNA. This sample's table lists roughly 300,000 distinct CDR3 sequences. Roughly 5.3% of the sample belongs to the ten largest clones. Sequencing used blood. The receptor set was obtained from a human donor with ulcerative colitis or Crohn's disease, or a healthy co-twin of an affected twin (not recorded which).

The chain uses TRBV7-2 and TRBJ2-5; there is no DNA to check the TCRdb D call of TRBD2. The CDR3 consists of 15 residues. Germline CDR1 and CDR2: SGHTA and FQGNSA. CDR3 protein: CASSFLAGGQETQYF.

The chain carries TRBV7-9 and TRBJ1-6; TCRdb lists TRBD1, though no DNA is available to test this call. The CDR3 has 16 amino acids. CDR1 and CDR2 (germline): SEHNR, FQNEAQ (reference sequence). Here the CDR3 reads CASSPPVDLRDSPLHF. Complete variable domain (other parts from reference TRBV7-9 and TRBJ1-6): DTGVSQNPRHKITKRGQNVTFRCDPISEHNRLYWYRQTLGQGPEFLTYFQNEAQLEKSRLLSDRFSAERPKGSFSTLEIQRTEQGDSAMYLCASSPPVDLRDSPLHFGNGTRLTVT.

The chain combines TRBV10-3 with TRBJ2-3; TCRdb indicates TRBD2, and absent DNA this call remains unverified. CDR3 length equals 17 residues. Per the germline V gene, CDR1 is ENHRY and CDR2 is SYGVKD. The CDR3 here is CAIRPRLAGALEDTQYF.

The J gene is TRBJ1-4, the V gene TRBV28. The germline CDR1 and CDR2 sequences are MDHEN and SYDVKM. The CDR3 runs 16 residues. CDR3 region: CASSFHTFATNEKLFF.

The J gene is TRBJ1-5, the V gene TRBV20-1; TCRdb's assignment of TRBD1 cannot be checked, as there is no DNA. The CDR3 has 15 amino acids. From germline, CDR1 is DFQATT and CDR2 SNEGSKA (reference sequence). CDR3 loop: CSAFRQDRTNQPQHF.

The chain has TRBV3-1 and TRBJ1-6. The CDR3 contains 14 residues. The V gene's germline CDR1 is LGHDT and CDR2 YNNKEL (reference sequence). CDR3 in amino acids: CASSQGSANSPLHF.

V gene TRBV7-2 combines with J gene TRBJ2-4; TCRdb designates TRBD1, a call that cannot be tested without DNA. Germline V gene sequence: CDR1 SGHTA, CDR2 FQGNSA. CDR3 length equals 15 residues. The CDR3 here is CASSPQGLAKNMQYF.

The genes are TRBV6-2 or TRBV6-3 and TRBJ2-1. CDR3 size: 14 residues. CDR1 is MNHEY, CDR2 SVGEGT, per germline. CDR3 sequence: CASSFGSGFSEQFF.

The rearrangement uses TRBV20-1 and TRBJ1-4. The CDR3 runs 12 residues. Germline loops: CDR1 DFQATT, CDR2 SNEGSKA (reference sequence). CDR3 in amino acids: CSVGGTWEKLFF.

V and J are TRBV9 and TRBJ2-5; TCRdb returns TRBD1, unconfirmable since there is no DNA. The CDR3 totals 14 residues. Germline CDR1 SGDLS, CDR2 YYNGEE. The CDR3 loop reads CASSLTGIAETQYF. Full variable domain (outside the CDR3, taken from reference TRBV9 and TRBJ2-5): DSGVTQTPKHLITATGQRVTLRCSPRSGDLSVYWYQQSLDQGLQFLIQYYNGEERAKGNILERFSAQQFPDLHSELNLSSLELGDSALYFCASSLTGIAETQYFGPGTRLLVL.

The chain joins TRBV29-1 to TRBJ2-2; TCRdb picks TRBD2, but there is no DNA to check that call. The germline V gene encodes CDR1 SQVTM and CDR2 ANQGSEA. There are 19 residues in the CDR3. Here the CDR3 reads CSVGLAGGPRGVYTGELFF.

This chain connects TRBV28 to TRBJ1-2; TCRdb reports TRBD1, a call that lacks DNA to check it against. CDR1 is MDHEN, CDR2 SYDVKM, per germline. The CDR3 is 15 amino acids. The chain's CDR3 is CASSTLGRGFYGYTF.

The chain recombines TRBV28 with TRBJ2-1; with no DNA, the TCRdb D assignment of TRBD2 cannot be verified. In germline, CDR1 is MDHEN, CDR2 SYDVKM. The length of the CDR3 is 17 residues. CDR3 sequence: CASRSGTAEVGYDEQFF.

This chain joins TRBV5-6 and TRBJ2-7. In germline, CDR1 is SGHDT, CDR2 YYEEEE. CDR3 length: 12 amino acids. The CDR3 here is CASSLVSYEQYF.

This chain joins TRBV12-3 or TRBV12-4 and TRBJ2-7; the TCRdb D gene call, TRBD1, has no DNA to confirm it. The CDR3 is 12 residues long. CDR3 amino acids: CASSLGALRQYF.

The chain recombines TRBV14 with TRBJ1-2; TCRdb's D gene call, TRBD1, goes unchecked for lack of DNA. Germline V gene data show CDR1 as SGHDN and CDR2 as FVKESK. The CDR3 is 15 amino acids. This chain's CDR3 is CASSQVGGVNYGYTF.

The rearrangement links TRBV29-1 to TRBJ2-7; TCRdb calls TRBD1, which cannot be checked without DNA. CDR3 length: 16 residues. Germline CDR1 SQVTM, CDR2 ANQGSEA. The CDR3 loop reads CSATTGGGTKAYEQYF.

The V call is TRBV7-2, the J call TRBJ2-2; TCRdb gives TRBD1 as the D gene, but with no DNA this cannot be confirmed. CDR1 and CDR2 from the germline V gene are SGHTA and FQGNSA. The CDR3 spans 15 residues. The CDR3 reads CASMRGYSRTGELFF.

CDR3 residues: CASSLYRQETQYF. J is TRBJ2-5 and V is TRBV7-6; TCRdb gives TRBD1 as the D gene, but with no DNA this cannot be confirmed. Germline V gene lookup returns CDR1 SGHVS and CDR2 FNYEAQ. The CDR3 totals 13 residues.

The V call is TRBV7-2, the J call TRBJ2-1; the D gene TCRdb calls, TRBD2, cannot be checked with no DNA. The CDR3 totals 15 residues. From germline, CDR1 is SGHTA and CDR2 FQGNSA. The CDR3 here is CASSPGGGRGSEQFF.

The rearrangement uses TRBV30 and TRBJ2-7; there is no DNA to check the TCRdb D call of TRBD2. The CDR3 covers 18 residues. Germline V gives CDR1 GTSNPN, CDR2 SVGIG (reference sequence). The CDR3 protein is CAWSKGLAGGPVLYEQYF.

The chain joins TRBV7-3 to TRBJ2-2. CDR3 length: 13 residues. Germline CDR1 reads SGHTA; CDR2 reads FQGTGA. CDR3 protein: CASRFQNTGELFF. Looking up the rest from reference TRBV7-3 and TRBJ2-2 gives the full variable domain: GAGVSQTPSNKVTEKGKYVELRCDPISGHTALYWYRQSLGQGPEFLIYFQGTGAADDSGLPNDRFFAVRPEGSVSTLKIQRTERGDSAVYLCASRFQNTGELFFGEGSRLTVL.

The chain uses TRBV27 and TRBJ2-1; TCRdb returns TRBD2, unconfirmable since there is no DNA. This CDR3 is 16 amino acids long. Germline V gene data show CDR1 as MNHEY and CDR2 as SMNVEV (reference sequence). CDR3 loop: CASSASGTSSYNEQFF.

This chain links TRBV6-5 with TRBJ2-1. This CDR3 spans 15 amino acids. Per germline, CDR1 MNHEY and CDR2 SVGAGI. CDR3 sequence reads: CASSYTGYSYNEQFF.

This sequence joins TRBV29-1 and TRBJ1-1; the TCRdb D gene call, TRBD1, has no DNA to confirm it. The germline CDR1 and CDR2 sequences are SQVTM and ANQGSEA. The CDR3 spans 14 residues. The CDR3 loop is CSVEGAGVDTEAFF.

The genes are TRBV9 and TRBJ2-3; lacking DNA, the TRBD2 call made by TCRdb goes unchecked. The CDR3 is 17 amino acids. CDR1 is SGDLS, CDR2 YYNGEE, per germline. CDR3 amino acids: CASSVFGLAGDTDTQYF.

The chain recombines TRBV12-3 or TRBV12-4 with TRBJ2-2; TCRdb names TRBD1, which stays unverified in the absence of DNA. The CDR3 is made up of 14 amino acids. The CDR3 spells CASSGTGMTGELFF.